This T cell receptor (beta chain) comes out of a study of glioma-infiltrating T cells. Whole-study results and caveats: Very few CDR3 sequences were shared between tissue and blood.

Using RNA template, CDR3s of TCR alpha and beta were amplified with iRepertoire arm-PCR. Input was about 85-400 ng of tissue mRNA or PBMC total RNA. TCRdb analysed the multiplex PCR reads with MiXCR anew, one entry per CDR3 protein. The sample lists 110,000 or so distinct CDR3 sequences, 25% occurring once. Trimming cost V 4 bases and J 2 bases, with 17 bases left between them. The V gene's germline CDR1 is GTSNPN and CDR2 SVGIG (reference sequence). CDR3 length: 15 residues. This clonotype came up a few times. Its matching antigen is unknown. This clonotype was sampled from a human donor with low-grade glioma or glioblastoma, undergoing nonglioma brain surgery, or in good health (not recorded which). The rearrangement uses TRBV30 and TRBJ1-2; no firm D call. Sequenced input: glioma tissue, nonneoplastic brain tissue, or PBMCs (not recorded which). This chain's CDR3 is CAWTPKAGLNYGYTF. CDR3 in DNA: TGTGCCTGGACCCCTAAGGCAGGCCTGAACTATGGCTACACCTTC.